This T cell receptor beta chain was recovered during a study of blood T cell repertoires in COVID-19. The method was immunoSEQ multiplex PCR; TCRdb's version includes in-frame clones alone and lacks a portion of them. The sample consists of approximately 230,000 clones, around 90% of them appearing once. Trimming took off 4 bases at V and 0 bases at J, with 7 bases between the two ends. This CDR3 region has 14 residues. Germline CDR1 is MNHEY and CDR2 is SVGAGI. This receptor was taken from a young woman who had recovered from COVID-19. The chain combines TRBV6-5 with TRBJ1-5; possible D gene TRBD1, 5 bases. Sequencing input: PBMCs or T cells enriched from blood (not recorded which). The CDR3 is CASSWGHSNQPQHF. The CDR3 coding sequence is TGTGCCAGCAGTTGGGGCCATAGCAATCAGCCCCAGCATTTT.